The sequence of this T cell receptor (beta chain) was determined in a study of vaccination effects on CD4 cells after COVID-19. Following an approximately ten-day culture, CD4+ T cells were purified. Sequencing used immunoSEQ multiplex PCR; TCRdb keeps in-frame clones, though not all of them. The sample lists tens of thousands of clones; about 69% were seen once. Germline loops: CDR1 MDHEN, CDR2 SYDVKM. The CDR3 is 19 amino acids. V trimming: 5 bases; J trimming: 6 bases; junction bases outside the gene matches: 20. A remark on this clone: Its target is not known.

This clonotype was obtained from a human donor who had a prior SARS-CoV-2 infection. This chain links TRBV28 with TRBJ2-1, with TRBD1 identical over 9 bases. The sequencing used CD4+ T cells from PBMCs cultured without peptide, collected before COVID-19 vaccination. Here the CDR3 reads CASSPRPRTGDDYGNEQFF. The CDR3 DNA is TGTGCCAGCAGTCCCCGTCCCCGGACAGGGGACGACTACGGCAATGAGCAGTTCTTC.